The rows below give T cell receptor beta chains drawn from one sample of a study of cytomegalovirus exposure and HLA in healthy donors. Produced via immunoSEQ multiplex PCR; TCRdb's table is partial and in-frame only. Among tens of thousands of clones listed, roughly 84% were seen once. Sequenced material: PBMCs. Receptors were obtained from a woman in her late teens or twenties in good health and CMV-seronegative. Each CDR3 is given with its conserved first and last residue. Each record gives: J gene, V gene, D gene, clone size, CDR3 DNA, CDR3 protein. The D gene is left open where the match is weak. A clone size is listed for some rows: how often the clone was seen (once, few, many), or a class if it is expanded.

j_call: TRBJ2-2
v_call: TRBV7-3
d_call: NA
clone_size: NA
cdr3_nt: TGTGCCAGCAGCTTAACGGGCATGACCGGGGAGCTGTTTTTT
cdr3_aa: CASSLTGMTGELFF

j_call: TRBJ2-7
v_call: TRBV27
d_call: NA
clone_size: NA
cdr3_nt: TGTGCCAGCAGTTTATCCACAGTGTCTTACGAGCAGTACTTC
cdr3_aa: CASSLSTVSYEQYF

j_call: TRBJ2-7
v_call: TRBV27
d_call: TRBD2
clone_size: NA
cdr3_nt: TGTGCCAGCACTTCTTTCGCTAGCGGGACCTCCTACGAGCAGTACTTC
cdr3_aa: CASTSFASGTSYEQYF

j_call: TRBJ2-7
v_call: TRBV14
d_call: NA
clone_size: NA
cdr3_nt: TGTGCCAGCAGCCAAGATTGGAGAGCCTACGAGCAGTACTTC
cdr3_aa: CASSQDWRAYEQYF

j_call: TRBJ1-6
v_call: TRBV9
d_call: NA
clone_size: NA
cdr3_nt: TGTGCCAGCAGCGTCGGGGGGACTCCCTGGACGAATTCACCCCTCCACTTT
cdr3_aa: CASSVGGTPWTNSPLHF

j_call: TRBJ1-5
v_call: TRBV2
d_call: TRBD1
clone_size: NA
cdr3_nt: TGTGCCAGCAGTCACAGGGGCCCTCCCCAGCATTTT
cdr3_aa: CASSHRGPPQHF

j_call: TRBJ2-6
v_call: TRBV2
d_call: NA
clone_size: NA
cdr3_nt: TGTGCCAGCAGTGAACGGGCAATGCGTTCAGGGGCCAACGGCCTGACTTTC
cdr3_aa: CASSERAMRSGANGLTF

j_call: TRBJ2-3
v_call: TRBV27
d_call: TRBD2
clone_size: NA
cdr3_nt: TGTGCCAGCAGTTTAAGGACTAGCGGGAGAGGAATAGATACGCAGTATTTT
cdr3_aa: CASSLRTSGRGIDTQYF

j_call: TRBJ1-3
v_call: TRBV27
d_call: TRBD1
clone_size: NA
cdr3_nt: TGTGCCAGCAGTTTATCGAGGGGGCCCGGAAACACCATATATTTT
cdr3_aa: CASSLSRGPGNTIYF

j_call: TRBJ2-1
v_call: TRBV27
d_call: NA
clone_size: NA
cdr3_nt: TGTGCCAGCAGTTTGGGCAGGTACAATGAGCAGTTCTTC
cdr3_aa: CASSLGRYNEQFF

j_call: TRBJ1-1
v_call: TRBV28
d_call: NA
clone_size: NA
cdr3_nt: TGTGCCAGCAGGGTGACAGGAGGAACCAGTGAAGCTTTCTTT
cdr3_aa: CASRVTGGTSEAFF

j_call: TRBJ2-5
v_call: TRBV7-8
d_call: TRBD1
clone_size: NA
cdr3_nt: TGTGCCAGCAGCAGACGACAGGGTGATGGAGAGACCCAGTACTTC
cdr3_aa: CASSRRQGDGETQYF

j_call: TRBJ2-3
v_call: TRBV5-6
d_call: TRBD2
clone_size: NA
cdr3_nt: TGTGCCAGCAGCTCCATAGCGGGAGGGCCTTCAGATACGCAGTATTTT
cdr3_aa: CASSSIAGGPSDTQYF

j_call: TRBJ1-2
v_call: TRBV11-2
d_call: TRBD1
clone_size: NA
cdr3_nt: TGTGCCAGCGCAGGGGGCCCCGGATTAGGCTACACCTTC
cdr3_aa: CASAGGPGLGYTF

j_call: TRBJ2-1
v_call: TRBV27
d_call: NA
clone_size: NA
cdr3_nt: TGTGCCAGCAGTCAAGCGGTCCTAACCTACAATGAGCAGTTCTTC
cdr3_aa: CASSQAVLTYNEQFF

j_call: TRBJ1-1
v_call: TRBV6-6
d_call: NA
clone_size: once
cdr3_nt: TGTGCCAGCATCAATAACAGGGCTCCCTTTAAGGAAGCTTTCTTT
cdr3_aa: CASINNRAPFKEAFF

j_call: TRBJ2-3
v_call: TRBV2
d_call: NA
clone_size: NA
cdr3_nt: TGTGCCAGCAGGATAAATTCAGGGACAGATACGCAGTATTTT
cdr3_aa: CASRINSGTDTQYF

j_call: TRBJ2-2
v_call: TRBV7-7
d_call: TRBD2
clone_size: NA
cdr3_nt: TGTGCCAGCAGCGCCGGACTAGCGGTCGGGGAGCTGTTTTTT
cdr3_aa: CASSAGLAVGELFF

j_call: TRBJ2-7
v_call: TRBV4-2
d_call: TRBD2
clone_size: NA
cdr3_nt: TGTGCCGGCAGCCAAGAACTAGCGGTTTTCTCCTACGAGCAGTACTTC
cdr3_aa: CAGSQELAVFSYEQYF

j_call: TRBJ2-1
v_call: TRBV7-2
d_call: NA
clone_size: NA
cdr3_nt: TGTGCCAGCAGCTTAACGGTCAACAATGAGCAGTTCTTC
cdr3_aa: CASSLTVNNEQFF

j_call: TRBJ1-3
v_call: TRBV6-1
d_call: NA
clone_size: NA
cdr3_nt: TGTGCCAGCGGGGGAGGGAAGCCTTCTGGAAACACCATATATTTT
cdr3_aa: CASGGGKPSGNTIYF

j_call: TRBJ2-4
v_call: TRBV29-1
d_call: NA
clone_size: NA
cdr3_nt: TGCAGCGTCGAACCAGGGGCCTCCAAAAACATTCAGTACTTC
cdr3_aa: CSVEPGASKNIQYF

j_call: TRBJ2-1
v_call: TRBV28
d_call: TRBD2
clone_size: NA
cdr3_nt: TGTGCCAGCAGTTTAATTTGGTGGGGGGGTTACAATGAGCAGTTCTTC
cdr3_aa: CASSLIWWGGYNEQFF

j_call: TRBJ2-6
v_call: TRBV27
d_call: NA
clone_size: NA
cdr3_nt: TGTGCCAGCAGAATAACAGGGACTGGGGCCAACGTCCTGACTTTC
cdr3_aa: CASRITGTGANVLTF

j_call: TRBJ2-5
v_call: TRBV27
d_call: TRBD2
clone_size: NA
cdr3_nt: TGTGCCAGCTGGCGGACGGGGGGGACCCAGTACTTC
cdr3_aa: CASWRTGGTQYF

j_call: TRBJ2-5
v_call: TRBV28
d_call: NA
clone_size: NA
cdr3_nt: TGTGCCAGCAGTCCGTCGGACCAAGAGACCCAGTACTTC
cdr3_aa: CASSPSDQETQYF

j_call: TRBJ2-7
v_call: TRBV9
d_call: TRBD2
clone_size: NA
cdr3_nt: TGTGCCAGCAGCGTAGCGGCTAGCGGGGACTACGAGCAGTACTTC
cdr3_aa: CASSVAASGDYEQYF

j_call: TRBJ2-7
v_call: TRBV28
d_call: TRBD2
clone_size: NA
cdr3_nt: TGTGCCAGCAGTTTGGCTAGCGGAACCTACGAGCAGTACTTC
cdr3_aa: CASSLASGTYEQYF

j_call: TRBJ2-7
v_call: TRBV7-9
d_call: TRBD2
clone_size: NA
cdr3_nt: TGTGCCAGCAGGGCGGGAGGTTACGAGCAGTACTTC
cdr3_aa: CASRAGGYEQYF

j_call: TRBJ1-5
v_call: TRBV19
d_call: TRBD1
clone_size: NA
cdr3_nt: TGTGCCAGTACCATGTACAGGGGTAGCAATCAGCCCCAGCATTTT
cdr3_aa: CASTMYRGSNQPQHF

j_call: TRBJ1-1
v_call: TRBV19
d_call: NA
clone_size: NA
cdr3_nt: TGTGCCAGTAGTAATACAGGGAACACTGAAGCTTTCTTT
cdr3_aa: CASSNTGNTEAFF

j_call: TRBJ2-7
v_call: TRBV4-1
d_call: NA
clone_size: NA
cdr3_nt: TGCGCCAGCAGCCAAGACCCAAGGGAGGCCTACGAGCAGTACTTC
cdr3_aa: CASSQDPREAYEQYF

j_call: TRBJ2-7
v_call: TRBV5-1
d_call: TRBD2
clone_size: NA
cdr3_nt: TGCGCCAGCAGCCCGGCTAGCGGGAGTTACGAGCAGTACTTC
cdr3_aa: CASSPASGSYEQYF

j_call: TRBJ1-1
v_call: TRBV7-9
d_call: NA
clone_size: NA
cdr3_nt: TGTGCCAGCAGCTGGGGTGCGGGGGCCGGGACTGAAGCTTTCTTT
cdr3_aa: CASSWGAGAGTEAFF

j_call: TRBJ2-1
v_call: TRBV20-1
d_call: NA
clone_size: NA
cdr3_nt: TGCAGTGCCCCTCAAGCGCGTTTGTTCTTC
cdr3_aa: CSAPQARLFF

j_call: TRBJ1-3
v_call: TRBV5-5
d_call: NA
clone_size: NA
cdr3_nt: TGTGCCAGCAGCCGGACAAGCTCTGGAAACACCATATATTTT
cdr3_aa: CASSRTSSGNTIYF

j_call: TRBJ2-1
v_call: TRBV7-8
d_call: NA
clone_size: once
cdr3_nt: TGTGCCAGCAGCTTAGGTGGCAGGGTGAATGATGAGCAGTTCTTC
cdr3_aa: CASSLGGRVNDEQFF

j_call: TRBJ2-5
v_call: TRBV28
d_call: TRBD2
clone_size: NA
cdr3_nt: TGTGCCAGCAGACCGAGCGGGAGGCACCAAGAGACCCAGTACTTC
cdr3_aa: CASRPSGRHQETQYF

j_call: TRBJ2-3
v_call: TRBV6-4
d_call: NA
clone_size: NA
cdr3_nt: TGTGCCAGCAGTGTTAGCGGAGGGGGCACAGATACGCAGTATTTT
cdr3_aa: CASSVSGGGTDTQYF

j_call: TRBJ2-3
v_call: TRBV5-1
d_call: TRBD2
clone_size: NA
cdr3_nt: TGCGCCAGCGCTGAGCGGGGTCGGGGAGATACGCAGTATTTT
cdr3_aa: CASAERGRGDTQYF

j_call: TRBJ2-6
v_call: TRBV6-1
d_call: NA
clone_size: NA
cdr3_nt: TGTGCCAGCAGTATAAGTCACTCTGGGGCCAACGGCCTGACTTTC
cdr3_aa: CASSISHSGANGLTF

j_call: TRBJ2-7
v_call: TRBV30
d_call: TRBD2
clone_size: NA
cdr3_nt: TGTGCCTGGAGTGTCCGGACTAGCGGGATCCTCGGGGACGAGCAGTACTTC
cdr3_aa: CAWSVRTSGILGDEQYF

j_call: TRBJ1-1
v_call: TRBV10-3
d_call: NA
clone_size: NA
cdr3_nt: TGTGCCATCAGTGAGTCCGGCAGGGGGAACACTGAAGCTTTCTTT
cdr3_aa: CAISESGRGNTEAFF

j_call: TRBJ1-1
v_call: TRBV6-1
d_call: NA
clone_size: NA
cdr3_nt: TGTGCCAGCAGTGAAAATTTTGCGAACAGTGAAGCTTTCTTT
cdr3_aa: CASSENFANSEAFF

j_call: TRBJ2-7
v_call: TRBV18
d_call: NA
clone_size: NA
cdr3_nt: TGTGCCAGCTCACCTCGGGGTGACTACGAGCAGTACTTC
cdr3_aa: CASSPRGDYEQYF

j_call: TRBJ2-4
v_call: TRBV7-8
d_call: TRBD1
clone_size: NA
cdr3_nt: TGTGCCAGCACCATAGGGTCAGGGGGAGCCAAAAACATTCAGTACTTC
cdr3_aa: CASTIGSGGAKNIQYF

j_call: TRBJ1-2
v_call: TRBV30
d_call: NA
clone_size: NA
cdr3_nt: TGTGCCTGGAGTACAGGGTGGGGCTACACCTTC
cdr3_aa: CAWSTGWGYTF

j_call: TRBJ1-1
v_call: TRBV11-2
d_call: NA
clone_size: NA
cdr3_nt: TGTGCCAGCAGCCTCGAAGGGGATGGCACTGAAGCTTTCTTT
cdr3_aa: CASSLEGDGTEAFF

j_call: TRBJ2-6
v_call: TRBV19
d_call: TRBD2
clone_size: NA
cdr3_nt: TGTGCCAGTTATGGACTAGCGGGAGGGTTGGGTGGGGCCAACGGCCTGACTTTC
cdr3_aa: CASYGLAGGLGGANGLTF

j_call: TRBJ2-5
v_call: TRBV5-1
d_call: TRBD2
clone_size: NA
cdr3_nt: TGCGCCAGCAGCTTGGATAGCGGGAGGCGCCCAGAGACCCAGTACTTC
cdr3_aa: CASSLDSGRRPETQYF

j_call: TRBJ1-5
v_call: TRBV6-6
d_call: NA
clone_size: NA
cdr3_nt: TGTGCCAGCAGTTACGAGAGCAATCAGCCCCAGCATTTT
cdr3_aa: CASSYESNQPQHF

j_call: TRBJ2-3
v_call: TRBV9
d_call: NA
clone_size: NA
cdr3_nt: TGTGCCAGCAGCCCAGGGAATCGACAGTTCTCGGATACGCAGTATTTT
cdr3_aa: CASSPGNRQFSDTQYF

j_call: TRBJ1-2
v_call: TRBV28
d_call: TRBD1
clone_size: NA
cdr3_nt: TGTGCCAGCAGTTCCTCGACAGGGCGGCATTATGGCTACACCTTC
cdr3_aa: CASSSSTGRHYGYTF

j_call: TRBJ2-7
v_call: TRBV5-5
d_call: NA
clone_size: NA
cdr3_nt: TGTGCCAGCAGCTTGGCCAGAATCACGGGCGAGCAGTACTTC
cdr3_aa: CASSLARITGEQYF